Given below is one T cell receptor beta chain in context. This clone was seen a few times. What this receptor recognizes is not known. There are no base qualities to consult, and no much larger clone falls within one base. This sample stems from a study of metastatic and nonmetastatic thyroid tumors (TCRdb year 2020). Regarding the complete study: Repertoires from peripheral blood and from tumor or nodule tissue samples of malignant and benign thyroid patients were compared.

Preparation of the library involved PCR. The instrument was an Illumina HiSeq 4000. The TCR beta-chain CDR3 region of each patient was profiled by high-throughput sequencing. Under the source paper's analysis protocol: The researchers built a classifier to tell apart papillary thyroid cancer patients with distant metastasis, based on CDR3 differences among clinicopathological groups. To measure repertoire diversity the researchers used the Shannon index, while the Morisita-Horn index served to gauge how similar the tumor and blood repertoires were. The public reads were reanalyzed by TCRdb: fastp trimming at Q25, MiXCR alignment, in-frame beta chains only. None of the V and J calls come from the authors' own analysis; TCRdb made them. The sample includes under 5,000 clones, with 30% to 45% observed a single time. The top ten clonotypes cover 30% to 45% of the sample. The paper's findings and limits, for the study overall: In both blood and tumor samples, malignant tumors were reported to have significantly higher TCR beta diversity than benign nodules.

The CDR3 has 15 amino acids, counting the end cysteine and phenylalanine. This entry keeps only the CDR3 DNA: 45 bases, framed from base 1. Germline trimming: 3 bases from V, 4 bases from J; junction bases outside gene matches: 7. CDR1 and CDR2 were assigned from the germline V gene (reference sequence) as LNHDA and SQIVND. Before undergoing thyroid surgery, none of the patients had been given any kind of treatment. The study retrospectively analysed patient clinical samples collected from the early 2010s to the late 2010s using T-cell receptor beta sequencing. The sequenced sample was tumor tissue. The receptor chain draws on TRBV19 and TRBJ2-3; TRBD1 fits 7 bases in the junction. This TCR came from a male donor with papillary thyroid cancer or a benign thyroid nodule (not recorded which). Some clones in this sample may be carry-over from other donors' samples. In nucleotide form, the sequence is TGTGCCAGTAGTATTCAGGGGGAGCTGTCAGATACGCAGTATTTT. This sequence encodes CASSIQGELSDTQYF.